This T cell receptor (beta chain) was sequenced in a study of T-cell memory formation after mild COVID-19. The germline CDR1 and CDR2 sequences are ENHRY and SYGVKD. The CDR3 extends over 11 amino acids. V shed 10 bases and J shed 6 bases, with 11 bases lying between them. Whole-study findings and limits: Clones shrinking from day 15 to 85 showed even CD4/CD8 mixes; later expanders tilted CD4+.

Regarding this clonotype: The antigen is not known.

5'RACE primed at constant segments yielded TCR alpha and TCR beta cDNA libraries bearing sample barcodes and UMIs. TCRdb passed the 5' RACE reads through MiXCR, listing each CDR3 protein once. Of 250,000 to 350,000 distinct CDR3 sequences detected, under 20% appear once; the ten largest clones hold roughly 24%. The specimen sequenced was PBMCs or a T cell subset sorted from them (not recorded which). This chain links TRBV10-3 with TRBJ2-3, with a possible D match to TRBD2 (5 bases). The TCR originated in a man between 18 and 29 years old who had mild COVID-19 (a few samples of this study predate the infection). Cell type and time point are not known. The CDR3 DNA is TGTGCCACCAGCACGGGGGATACGCAGTATTTT. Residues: CATSTGDTQYF.